A selection of T cell receptor beta chains follows, all from one sample in a study of shared clonotypes between healthy human individuals. Sequencing was performed with immunoSEQ multiplex PCR; in TCRdb, only in-frame clones are kept and a portion is missing. Among under 600,000 clones listed, roughly 79% were seen once. The sequencing sample was made of PBMCs. All receptors come from a woman in her thirties or forties in good health. Some clones in this sample may be carry-over from other donors' samples. Both conserved end residues are part of each CDR3. Fields, in order: clone size, V gene, J gene, D gene, CDR3 protein, CDR3 DNA. The D gene is left open where the match is weak. Size tells how often a clone was seen (once, few, many) or the class of an expanded clone, and some rows leave it out.

once	TRBV5-1	TRBJ2-2	-	CASSSGVPGTGELFF	TGCGCCAGCAGCTCGGGAGTCCCGGGCACCGGGGAGCTGTTTTTT
-	TRBV15	TRBJ2-7	TRBD2	CATSRGAGGYSYEQYF	TGTGCCACCAGCAGAGGTGCGGGAGGGTACTCCTACGAGCAGTACTTC
-	TRBV28	TRBJ2-7	-	CASSFPGRPYEQYF	TGTGCCAGCAGTTTTCCAGGGCGGCCCTACGAGCAGTACTTC
-	TRBV2	TRBJ1-5	TRBD1	CASSPDRGNQPQHF	TGTGCCAGCAGCCCGGACAGGGGGAATCAGCCCCAGCATTTT
few	TRBV19	TRBJ2-5	-	CASSTSRQETQYF	TGTGCCAGTAGTACCTCGCGCCAAGAGACCCAGTACTTC
-	TRBV11-1	TRBJ2-7	-	CASSGRGYEQYF	TGTGCCAGCAGCGGACGGGGATACGAGCAGTACTTC
once	TRBV15	TRBJ2-1	TRBD1	CATSIRPGTGRFGEQFF	TGTGCCACCAGCATTCGGCCCGGGACAGGGCGATTTGGCGAGCAGTTCTTC
-	TRBV19	TRBJ1-2	-	CASSLQGPANYGYTF	TGTGCCAGTAGTCTTCAGGGTCCCGCTAACTATGGCTACACCTTC
-	TRBV6-6	TRBJ1-1	-	CASSAHTEAFF	TGTGCCAGCAGTGCCCACACTGAAGCTTTCTTT
-	TRBV2	TRBJ2-1	TRBD1	CASRGDRGLTYNEQFF	TGTGCCAGCAGAGGGGACAGGGGGCTCACCTACAATGAGCAGTTCTTC
-	TRBV5-1	TRBJ1-6	-	CASSEGPNSPLHF	TGCGCCAGCAGCGAGGGCCCGAATTCACCCCTCCACTTT
-	TRBV9	TRBJ2-2	TRBD2	CASSVSGRNTGELFF	TGTGCCAGCAGCGTTAGCGGGAGGAACACCGGGGAGCTGTTTTTT
-	TRBV6-9	TRBJ2-1	-	CASRGNEQFF	TGTGCCAGCAGGGGCAATGAGCAGTTCTTC
-	TRBV19	TRBJ2-3	-	CASSMSLGIPSTDTQYF	TGTGCCAGTAGTATGTCGCTGGGCATTCCTAGCACAGATACGCAGTATTTT
-	TRBV6-1	TRBJ1-5	-	CASSVRVYQPQHF	TGTGCCAGCAGTGTGAGGGTGTACCAGCCCCAGCATTTT
once	TRBV5-1	TRBJ1-5	-	CASSLTPASNQPQHF	TGCGCCAGCAGCTTGACGCCAGCTAGCAATCAGCCCCAGCATTTT
-	TRBV11-1	TRBJ2-7	-	CASSSGVGLYEQYF	TGTGCCAGCAGCTCCGGGGTGGGCCTCTACGAGCAGTACTTC
-	TRBV2	TRBJ1-5	TRBD1	CASSLEGQGGQPQHF	TGTGCCAGCAGTCTCGAGGGACAGGGAGGCCAGCCCCAGCATTTT
-	TRBV28	TRBJ1-5	-	CASSPTQGSEQPQHF	TGTGCCAGCAGCCCGACACAGGGATCGGAGCAGCCCCAGCATTTT
-	TRBV10-3	TRBJ2-7	-	CAISERGGRGEIPYEQYF	TGTGCCATCAGTGAGAGGGGGGGGAGGGGCGAGATCCCCTACGAGCAGTACTTC
few	TRBV2	TRBJ2-7	TRBD1	CASTDRGLYEQYF	TGTGCCAGCACCGACAGGGGGCTCTACGAGCAGTACTTC
-	TRBV6-6	TRBJ2-7	TRBD2	CASKLAGGGYEQYF	TGTGCCAGCAAACTAGCGGGAGGGGGGTACGAGCAGTACTTC
-	TRBV30	TRBJ1-2	TRBD1	CAWSYPTGQEPTPPYGYTF	TGTGCCTGGAGTTATCCCACCGGACAGGAACCAACCCCCCCCTATGGCTACACCTTC
-	TRBV28	TRBJ1-1	-	CASSPLGRNTEAFF	TGTGCCAGCAGCCCTCTAGGGCGGAACACTGAAGCTTTCTTT
-	TRBV28	TRBJ2-7	TRBD1	CASSETGATYEQYF	TGTGCCAGCAGTGAGACAGGGGCAACTTACGAGCAGTACTTC
-	TRBV6-1	TRBJ2-2	-	CASSVWTANTGELFF	TGTGCCAGCAGTGTTTGGACAGCGAACACCGGGGAGCTGTTTTTT
-	TRBV25-1	TRBJ2-6	-	CASSGARGPGANVLTF	TGTGCCAGCAGTGGGGCCCGGGGCCCTGGGGCCAACGTCCTGACTTTC
-	TRBV28	TRBJ1-2	-	CASSSGSQAYGYTF	TGTGCCAGCAGCTCAGGGAGTCAGGCCTATGGCTACACCTTC
-	TRBV28	TRBJ1-1	TRBD1	CAAHRDSEAFF	TGTGCCGCTCACCGGGACAGTGAAGCTTTCTTT
-	TRBV18	TRBJ2-7	-	CASSTDNYEQYF	TGTGCCAGCTCAACAGACAACTACGAGCAGTACTTC
-	TRBV28	TRBJ1-2	TRBD1	CASRSGQDYGYTF	TGTGCCAGCAGGTCCGGACAGGACTATGGCTACACCTTC
-	TRBV28	TRBJ2-5	-	CASSPGNSETQYF	TGTGCCAGCAGTCCGGGTAATTCAGAGACCCAGTACTTC
-	TRBV4-3	TRBJ2-1	-	CASSQEGAGRYNEQFF	TGCGCCAGCAGCCAAGAGGGTGCGGGCCGATACAATGAGCAGTTCTTC
few	TRBV27	TRBJ2-6	-	CASSSTSGANVLTF	TGTGCCAGCAGCTCAACCTCTGGGGCCAACGTCCTGACTTTC
-	TRBV5-1	TRBJ2-1	-	CASTKGQLSYNEQFF	TGCGCCAGCACCAAAGGGCAGCTCTCCTACAATGAGCAGTTCTTC
many	TRBV7-3	TRBJ2-7	-	CASSLEARRPYEQYF	TGTGCCAGCAGCTTAGAGGCTAGACGACCCTACGAGCAGTACTTC
-	TRBV7-9	TRBJ1-1	-	CASSWPPGRVTEAFF	TGTGCCAGCAGCTGGCCCCCGGGGAGGGTTACTGAAGCTTTCTTT
few	TRBV27	TRBJ2-2	-	CASSRLAGELFF	TGTGCCAGCAGTCGGTTAGCCGGGGAGCTGTTTTTT
-	TRBV10-3	TRBJ2-1	TRBD2	CATRTSGSPDEQFF	TGTGCCACACGGACTAGCGGGAGTCCCGATGAGCAGTTCTTC